The clone carrying this TCR beta chain was found once. Some clones are missing from TCRdb's copy, which holds only in-frame ones; the method was immunoSEQ multiplex PCR. Counted here are some 430,000 clones, roughly 88% occurring once; the ten biggest clones make up approximately 0.55%. This sample is part of a study of blood T cell repertoires in COVID-19. J was trimmed by 0 bases and V by 7 bases; bases with no gene match: 6. This CDR3 contains 14 residues. Germline V lookup: CDR1 MDHEN, CDR2 SYDVKM. The TCR originated in a man between 18 and 29 years old who had recovered from COVID-19. This chain joins TRBV28 and TRBJ2-7; 7 bases are a match to TRBD1. Sequenced: PBMCs or T cells enriched from blood (not recorded which). The CDR3 DNA follows: TGTGCCAGCACCTCCAACAGGGGCTCCTACGAGCAGTACTTC. This codes for CASTSNRGSYEQYF.